One sample yielded the 20 T cell receptor beta chains listed below, sequenced in a study of blood T cell repertoires in COVID-19. Clones were sequenced by immunoSEQ multiplex PCR, and TCRdb holds only the in-frame ones, with some missing. Of a few hundred thousand clones in the sample, about 85% are singletons; the top ten hold more than 1.5%. Sequencing was carried out using peripheral blood. The source of these receptors is a man between 25 and 39 years old who had recovered from COVID-19.

CDR3 region: CASRGEEFQPQHF. DNA of the CDR3: TGTGCCAGCAGGGGAGAAGAATTTCAGCCCCAGCATTTT. The chain combines TRBV2 with TRBJ1-5; D uncertain. The germline gives CDR1 SNHLY, CDR2 FYNNEI. V was shortened by 6 bases and J by 6 bases, with 12 bases between the two germline ends. The CDR3 sequence is 13 residues long.

The chain combines TRBV5-1 with TRBJ2-5; TRBD2 might be the D (6 bases). Trimming cost V 2 bases and J 4 bases, with 18 bases left between them. CDR1 SGHRS and CDR2 YFSETQ come from the germline V gene. This CDR3 contains 16 residues. CDR3 loop: CASSLSSPGRGETQYF. For the CDR3, the DNA is TGCGCCAGCAGCTTATCTAGCCCCGGGCGGGGAGAGACCCAGTACTTC.

This chain uses TRBV5-6 with TRBJ1-4; 7 positions agree with TRBD1. The CDR3 totals 15 residues. V was clipped by 3 bases and J by 8 bases; unmatched bases: 10. Germline V gene data show CDR1 as SGHDT and CDR2 as YYEEEE. The CDR3 DNA reads TGTGCCAGCAGCTCCTACGGCACAGGGGAAGAAAAACTGTTTTTT. Protein: CASSSYGTGEEKLFF.

This sequence joins TRBV9 and TRBJ2-3; D possibly corresponds to TRBD2 (5 bases). CDR1 and CDR2 from the germline V gene are SGDLS and YYNGEE. The CDR3 consists of 12 residues. Trimming cost V 3 bases and J 4 bases, with 6 bases left between them. CDR3 residues: CASSGTSDTQYF. As DNA, the CDR3 is TGTGCCAGCAGCGGGACTTCAGATACGCAGTATTTT.

This clone was counted a single time. The V and J genes are TRBV7-8 and TRBJ1-3; 7 bases agree with TRBD1. The CDR3 spans 15 residues. Germline trimming cut 3 bases from V and 3 bases from J; bases unmatched to any gene: 5. Germline CDR1 and CDR2: SGHVS and FQNEAQ. The CDR3 coding sequence is TGTGCCAGCAGCTTGGGACAGACCCTTGGAAACACCATATATTTT. It codes for CASSLGQTLGNTIYF.

V is TRBV5-1 and J is TRBJ2-3; the match to TRBD2 covers 10 bases. The germline V gene has CDR1 SGHRS and CDR2 YFSETQ. CDR3 size: 14 residues. Germline trimming cut 7 bases from V and 6 bases from J; bases unmatched to any gene: 8. Here the CDR3 reads CASQSGGAFDTQYF. The CDR3 nucleotides read TGCGCCAGCCAGAGCGGGGGGGCCTTTGATACGCAGTATTTT.

This chain joins TRBV27 and TRBJ2-4; 7 positions agree with TRBD2. V was pared by 8 bases and J by 2 bases, with 3 bases of the junction left unmatched. The CDR3 consists of 13 residues. Germline V gives CDR1 MNHEY, CDR2 SMNVEV (reference sequence). The DNA of the CDR3 is TGTGCCAGCGGGGGGGGGTCCAAAAACATTCAGTACTTC. Translating gives CASGGGSKNIQYF.

This chain uses TRBV7-6 with TRBJ2-1; 8 bases map to TRBD1. Germline CDR1 SGHVS, CDR2 FNYEAQ. This CDR3 is 15 amino acids long. Germline trimming cut 1 base from V and 8 bases from J; bases unmatched to any gene: 7. CDR3 in DNA: TGTGCCAGCAGCTTAGACGGACAGGGTCACCATGAGCAGTTCTTC. Its protein product is CASSLDGQGHHEQFF.

CDR3 amino acids: CASSTDRDTEAFF. The CDR3 coding sequence is TGTGCCAGCTCAACGGACAGGGATACTGAAGCTTTCTTT. The V gene is TRBV18, the J gene TRBJ1-1; 8 bases are shared with TRBD1. With V trimmed by 5 bases and J by 5 bases, 4 bases remained unmatched. The CDR3 is 13 amino acids. Germline assignment: CDR1 KGHSH and CDR2 LQKENI.

The V and J genes are TRBV3-1 (or the pseudogene TRBV3-2) and TRBJ2-7, with TRBD2 matching over 10 bases. The CDR3 sequence is 18 residues long. The V gene's germline CDR1 is LGHDT and CDR2 YNNKEL (reference sequence). Trimming cost V 4 bases and J 4 bases; bases outside gene matches: 16. The DNA for the CDR3 is TGTGCCAGCAGCCCGGAGGCCCATAAGCGGGGGGGTTTTTACGAGCAGTACTTC. It is translated as CASSPEAHKRGGFYEQYF.

This clone appeared a few times. The rearrangement uses TRBV19 and TRBJ1-2, with a tentative D call TRBD1 (6 bases). With 6 bases removed from V and 5 bases from J, the gap between germline ends came to 13 bases. The length of the CDR3 is 13 residues. The germline V gene has CDR1 LNHDA and CDR2 SQIVND (reference sequence). The CDR3 region is CASRPGQLYGYTF. DNA of the CDR3: TGTGCCAGTAGGCCCGGACAGCTGTATGGCTACACCTTC. Full variable domain (rest looked up from reference TRBV19 and TRBJ1-2): DGGITQSPKYLFRKEGQNVTLSCEQNLNHDAMYWYRQDPGQGLRLIYYSQIVNDFQKGDIAEGYSVSREKKESFPLTVTSAQKNPTAFYLCASRPGQLYGYTFGSGTRLTVV.

The V call is TRBV9, the J call TRBJ1-2; tentative D call: TRBD1 (6 bases). The CDR3 runs to 14 residues. V lost 5 bases and J lost 9, with 20 bases in between. Germline-derived CDR1 and CDR2 are SGDLS and YYNGEE. This CDR3 reads CASSETGKPFSYTF. CDR3 DNA sequence: TGTGCCAGCAGTGAGACAGGAAAACCATTTAGCTACACCTTC.

This clone appeared a single time. The chain joins TRBV27 to TRBJ2-1, with TRBD2 matching over 7 bases. There are 17 residues in the CDR3. Germline loops: CDR1 MNHEY, CDR2 SMNVEV (reference sequence). V was pared by 10 bases and J by 3 bases, with 18 bases of the junction left unmatched. The CDR3 sequence is CATTASGSSEFYNEQFF. The CDR3 nucleotides read TGTGCCACCACCGCTAGCGGCTCCTCCGAATTCTACAATGAGCAGTTCTTC.

This clone was counted a few times. J is TRBJ2-7 and V is TRBV3-1 (or the pseudogene TRBV3-2), with D perhaps TRBD1 (5 bases). This CDR3 is 14 amino acids long. Between the trimmed V and J ends, which lost 4 bases and 3 bases, there was a span of 13 bases. From germline, CDR1 is LGHDT and CDR2 YNNKEL (reference sequence). In nucleotides, the CDR3 is TGTGCCAGCAGCCTACAGGCTTCGAACTACGAGCAGTACTTC. Protein sequence: CASSLQASNYEQYF.

To note about this clone: The same CDR3 can be traced to other DNA sequences in this sample. The V and J genes are TRBV19 and TRBJ1-5; D remains unclear. Per the germline V gene, CDR1 is LNHDA and CDR2 is SQIVND (reference sequence). The CDR3 covers 13 residues. The V end was cut by 3 bases, the J end by 4 bases, with 7 bases between. The CDR3 region has the DNA TGTGCCAGTAGTATCTCCCGTAATCAGCCCCAGCATTTT. Amino acid sequence: CASSISRNQPQHF.

The rearrangement joins TRBV28 to TRBJ2-7; D gene ambiguous. Deletions cut 5 bases from V and 3 bases from J, with 5 bases between. The germline V gene encodes CDR1 MDHEN and CDR2 SYDVKM. The CDR3 consists of 11 residues. CDR3 residues: CASSAYYEQYF. The CDR3 DNA reads as TGTGCCAGCAGTGCCTACTACGAGCAGTACTTC.

V usage is TRBV18 and J usage is TRBJ2-1; 7 bases are a match to TRBD2. The CDR3 is 15 amino acids. The V and J ends lost 4 bases and 3 bases, in that order; junction bases with no gene match: 6. Germline assignment: CDR1 KGHSH and CDR2 LQKENI. CDR3 loop: CASSRGTGGYNEQFF. The CDR3 nucleotides read TGTGCCAGCTCACGAGGGACGGGGGGCTACAATGAGCAGTTCTTC.

The J gene is TRBJ2-2, the V gene TRBV3-1 (or the pseudogene TRBV3-2); tentative D call: TRBD1 (6 bases). Per the germline V gene, CDR1 is LGHDT and CDR2 is YNNKEL (reference sequence). CDR3 size: 16 residues. V was shortened by 1 base and J by 4 bases, with 13 bases between the two germline ends. The CDR3 loop reads CASSQVLGGSTGELFF. The CDR3 nucleotides are TGTGCCAGCAGCCAAGTCCTAGGGGGAAGCACCGGGGAGCTGTTTTTT.

There are a few counts of this clone. The V call is TRBV11-2, the J call TRBJ1-6; 7 bases match TRBD1. V lost 5 bases and J lost 11; bases outside the gene matches: 6. The germline V gene encodes CDR1 SGHAT and CDR2 FQNNGV. There are 13 residues in the CDR3. As DNA, the CDR3 is TGTGCCAGCAGCCCGACGGACAGGACACCCCTCCACTTT. This encodes CASSPTDRTPLHF.

The chain links TRBV2 to TRBJ1-5; 10 bases match TRBD1. The trim removed 8 bases at V and 4 bases at J, leaving 8 bases unmatched. The CDR3 loop spans 15 amino acids. CDR1 and CDR2 (germline): SNHLY, FYNNEI. The CDR3 loop is CASGRDRGVNQPQHF. The DNA for the CDR3 is TGTGCCAGCGGGCGGGACAGGGGTGTTAATCAGCCCCAGCATTTT.